These T cell receptor beta chains were read from a single sample in a study of identical twins. TCRdb called the 5' RACE reads again in MiXCR, with one record for every CDR3 protein. The table includes roughly 280,000 distinct CDR3 sequences, roughly 10% detected once. In addition, the sample was reused for a study of yellow fever vaccine responses in identical twins.

Sequencing was carried out using CD8+ T cells sorted from blood. The receptors here all came from a woman younger than 30 in good health. Each CDR3 is given with its conserved first and last residue. A D gene is named only where the DNA matches it firmly. Expanded clones are given a class, and other clones once, few, many or no size at all.

J: TRBJ2-4
V: TRBV6-2/TRBV6-3
size: few
D: -
CDR3: CASSRLALGDIQYF
DNA: TGTGCCAGCAGCCGGCTAGCTTTGGGCGACATTCAGTACTTC

J: TRBJ2-7
V: TRBV4-3
size: many
D: -
CDR3: CASSQDTGGSYEQYF
DNA: TGCGCCAGCAGCCAAGATACCGGGGGTTCCTACGAGCAGTACTTC

J: TRBJ2-5
V: TRBV21-1
size: -
D: -
CDR3: CASSKSRDSPQETQYF
DNA: TGTGCCAGCAGCAAATCCCGGGACAGTCCCCAAGAGACCCAGTACTTC

J: TRBJ2-1
V: TRBV28
size: -
D: -
CDR3: CASSLFSGESYNEQFF
DNA: TGTGCCAGCAGTTTATTTTCAGGGGAGTCCTACAATGAGCAGTTCTTC

J: TRBJ2-7
V: TRBV6-1
size: few
D: -
CDR3: CASSEEGTPSYEQYF
DNA: TGTGCCAGCAGTGAAGAGGGAACTCCTTCCTACGAGCAGTACTTC

J: TRBJ2-1
V: TRBV20-1
size: -
D: TRBD2
CDR3: CSAREGLAGEVSYNEQFF
DNA: TGCAGTGCTAGAGAAGGGCTAGCGGGAGAGGTTAGCTACAATGAGCAGTTCTTC

J: TRBJ2-1
V: TRBV20-1
size: many
D: TRBD2
CDR3: CSASPGLAYYNEQFF
DNA: TGCAGTGCAAGTCCGGGACTAGCCTACTACAATGAGCAGTTCTTC

J: TRBJ2-3
V: TRBV3-1
size: few
D: -
CDR3: CASSQETGKGQYF
DNA: TGTGCCAGCAGCCAAGAGACTGGGAAGGGGCAGTATTTT

J: TRBJ2-7
V: TRBV7-2
size: -
D: TRBD1
CDR3: CASSLLGDSPYEQYF
DNA: TGTGCCAGCAGCTTACTGGGGGACAGTCCCTACGAGCAGTACTTC

J: TRBJ1-1
V: TRBV5-1
size: few
D: TRBD1
CDR3: CASSLDRGGVNTEAFF
DNA: TGCGCCAGCAGCTTGGACAGGGGGGGAGTGAACACTGAAGCTTTCTTT

J: TRBJ1-1
V: TRBV11-2
size: many
D: -
CDR3: CASSLVEPVEGENTEAFF
DNA: TGTGCCAGCAGCTTAGTAGAGCCAGTTGAAGGGGAGAACACTGAAGCTTTCTTT

J: TRBJ2-7
V: TRBV2
size: many
D: -
CDR3: CASSFTGTIRVYEQYF
DNA: TGTGCCAGCAGTTTCACCGGGACCATTAGGGTTTACGAGCAGTACTTC

J: TRBJ2-3
V: TRBV4-1
size: -
D: -
CDR3: CASSQPQGSTDTQYF
DNA: TGCGCCAGCAGCCAACCACAGGGATCCACAGATACGCAGTATTTT

J: TRBJ1-1
V: TRBV29-1
size: many
D: TRBD1
CDR3: CSVHRGGTEAFF
DNA: TGCAGCGTACACAGGGGGGGGACTGAAGCTTTCTTT

J: TRBJ2-2
V: TRBV6-5
size: -
D: TRBD2
CDR3: CASSSPPWGGVGTGELFF
DNA: TGTGCCAGCAGTTCCCCCCCCTGGGGGGGGGTGGGGACCGGGGAGCTGTTTTTT

J: TRBJ1-4
V: TRBV20-1
size: many
D: -
CDR3: CSATTPGGEKLFF
DNA: TGCAGTGCTACTACACCGGGTGGTGAAAAACTGTTTTTT

J: TRBJ2-1
V: TRBV29-1
size: many
D: TRBD1
CDR3: CSVERTGGQFYNEQFF
DNA: TGCAGCGTTGAACGGACAGGGGGTCAATTTTACAATGAGCAGTTCTTC

J: TRBJ2-7
V: TRBV5-1
size: -
D: -
CDR3: CASSPSAGREQYF
DNA: TGCGCCAGCAGCCCTTCCGCGGGGCGGGAGCAGTACTTC

J: TRBJ2-1
V: TRBV19
size: few
D: -
CDR3: CASSLGLDNEQFF
DNA: TGTGCCAGTAGTCTGGGACTGGACAATGAGCAGTTCTTC

J: TRBJ1-4
V: TRBV27
size: many
D: TRBD1
CDR3: CASGWQGAVVDEKLFF
DNA: TGTGCCAGCGGTTGGCAGGGGGCTGTCGTCGATGAAAAACTGTTTTTT

J: TRBJ1-4
V: TRBV7-9
size: many
D: -
CDR3: CASSLVPGPNEKLFF
DNA: TGTGCCAGCAGCTTAGTCCCGGGACCTAATGAAAAACTGTTTTTT

J: TRBJ2-1
V: TRBV29-1
size: many
D: TRBD1
CDR3: CSVSGTGAYNEQFF
DNA: TGCAGCGTTTCCGGGACAGGCGCCTACAATGAGCAGTTCTTC

J: TRBJ2-7
V: TRBV7-8
size: many
D: -
CDR3: CASSFPITGESYEQYF
DNA: TGTGCCAGCAGCTTTCCCATTACAGGTGAATCCTACGAGCAGTACTTC

J: TRBJ2-1
V: TRBV24-1
size: -
D: -
CDR3: CATSDLPSGEQFF
DNA: TGTGCCACCAGTGATCTCCCCTCGGGTGAGCAGTTCTTC

J: TRBJ2-5
V: TRBV2
size: many
D: TRBD2
CDR3: CASSQTSGRALGQETQYF
DNA: TGTGCCAGCAGTCAAACTAGCGGGAGGGCCTTAGGACAAGAGACCCAGTACTTC

J: TRBJ2-1
V: TRBV5-1
size: many
D: TRBD2
CDR3: CASSFSGTGNEQFF
DNA: TGCGCCAGCAGCTTTAGCGGGACGGGCAATGAGCAGTTCTTC

J: TRBJ2-5
V: TRBV20-1
size: -
D: TRBD2
CDR3: CSAPGLAREETQYF
DNA: TGCAGTGCTCCGGGACTAGCTCGTGAAGAGACCCAGTACTTC

J: TRBJ2-3
V: TRBV12-3/TRBV12-4
size: -
D: -
CDR3: CASSHTGKTDTQYF
DNA: TGTGCCAGCAGCCATACTGGGAAAACAGATACGCAGTATTTT

J: TRBJ2-2
V: TRBV10-1
size: many
D: -
CDR3: CASSGRDTGELFF
DNA: TGCGCCAGCAGTGGACGAGACACCGGGGAGCTGTTTTTT

J: TRBJ2-1
V: TRBV7-2
size: many
D: -
CDR3: CASSLGLGGMYNEQFF
DNA: TGTGCCAGCAGCTTAGGTCTCGGCGGGATGTACAATGAGCAGTTCTTC

J: TRBJ2-7
V: TRBV4-3
size: many
D: TRBD2
CDR3: CASSQDGGTINEQYF
DNA: TGCGCCAGCAGCCAAGATGGTGGGACTATCAACGAGCAGTACTTC

J: TRBJ2-1
V: TRBV6-2/TRBV6-3
size: few
D: TRBD1
CDR3: CASSYSLRDRGFNEQFF
DNA: TGTGCCAGCAGTTACTCGCTCCGGGACAGGGGTTTCAATGAGCAGTTCTTC

J: TRBJ2-6
V: TRBV20-1
size: -
D: -
CDR3: CSARGPGQANVLTF
DNA: TGCAGTGCTAGAGGCCCAGGACAGGCCAACGTCCTGACTTTC